The following is a T cell receptor beta chain sequence with its context. A history of autoimmune disease or systemic immunosuppression excluded patients. At cycle 4 day 1, cycle 7 day 1, and baseline, blood was sampled. This entry is derived from a study of OX40 agonist ivuxolimab in advanced cancers. At the level of the study: The patients received agonistic anti-OX40 (CD134) antibody ivuxolimab.

TCRdb's copy holds only in-frame clones and misses some; the assay was immunoSEQ multiplex PCR. Of tens of thousands of clones detected, roughly 91% appear once; the ten largest clones hold about 1.8%. The sequences come from CD4+ or CD8+ T cells sorted from blood, collected in a trial of the OX40 agonist ivuxolimab. This TCR was recovered from an adult with an advanced solid tumor such as melanoma, head and neck, liver or kidney cancer.

In DNA, the CDR3 is TGTGCCAGCAGCTTGGGACAGGCGAAGACCCAGTACTTC. Encoded protein: CASSLGQAKTQYF. The chain employs TRBV7-9 and TRBJ2-5; 8 positions agree with TRBD1. Germline CDR1 and CDR2: SEHNR and FQNEAQ (reference sequence). With V trimmed by 3 bases and J by 6 bases, 3 bases remained unmatched. This CDR3 is built from 13 residues.